Shown below are 21 T cell receptor beta chains from a single sample sequenced in a study of control samples from healthy donors and cancer patients. Repertoires were generated with immunoSEQ multiplex PCR, while TCRdb's copy carries only in-frame clones and drops some. The repertoire holds some 170,000 clones, with approximately 96% as singletons. Sample: blood. These receptors all stem from a woman aged 30 to 39 in good health.

V gene TRBV10-2 combines with J gene TRBJ2-3; 9 nucleotides align to TRBD2. The CDR3 runs to 15 residues. Germline V lookup: CDR1 WSHSY, CDR2 SAAADI. V trimming: 4 bases; J trimming: 2 bases; junction bases outside the gene matches: 4. The CDR3 nucleotides read TGCGCCAGCAGTGTGCTAGCGGGGTACACAGATACGCAGTATTTT. Translated: CASSVLAGYTDTQYF.

The rearrangement uses TRBV18 and TRBJ1-3; D ambiguous. The ends were cut back, 2 bases at V and 0 bases at J, with 5 bases in the middle. Germline-derived CDR1 and CDR2 are KGHSH and LQKENI. The CDR3 is 14 residues long. The CDR3 sequence: CASSPVGSGNTIYF. The CDR3 nucleotides read TGTGCCAGCTCACCAGTGGGCTCTGGAAACACCATATATTTT.

The chain employs TRBV21-1 and TRBJ1-1. TRBV21-1 is deemed a pseudogene. This CDR3 spans 9 amino acids. CDR3 region: CASSKEAFF. For the CDR3, the DNA is TGTGCCAGCAGCAAAGAAGCTTTCTTT.

This sequence joins TRBV7-9 and TRBJ2-1; the match to TRBD2 covers 14 bases. The V gene end was trimmed by 3 bases and the J gene end by 5 bases; junction bases not matched to a gene: 3. CDR1 and CDR2 from the germline V gene are SEHNR and FQNEAQ (reference sequence). The CDR3 contains 16 residues. The DNA of the CDR3 is TGTGCCAGCAGCTTTGGGACTAGCGGGAGTGACAATGAGCAGTTCTTC. This translates into CASSFGTSGSDNEQFF.

This clone was counted once. The rearrangement links TRBV28 to TRBJ1-6, with a weak D call TRBD1 (6 bases). CDR1 is MDHEN, CDR2 SYDVKM, per germline. V lost 6 bases, J lost 9 bases, and 21 bases lay in between. This CDR3 is 16 amino acids long. CDR3 region: CASSDPRRTVFSPLHF. CDR3 nucleotide sequence: TGTGCCAGCAGCGACCCCCGCCGGACAGTGTTTTCACCCCTCCACTTT.

The rearrangement links TRBV11-2 to TRBJ1-1; D possibly corresponds to TRBD1 (6 bases). CDR1 is SGHAT and CDR2 is FQNNGV in the germline V gene. Trimming removed 2 bases at V and 1 base at J, with 14 bases between. The CDR3 runs to 16 residues. CDR3 residues: CASSLSPGTQNTEAFF. The CDR3 bases are TGTGCCAGCAGCTTAAGCCCCGGGACACAGAACACTGAAGCTTTCTTT.

This chain uses TRBV6-5 with TRBJ2-5; 8 positions match TRBD2. CDR3 length: 15 residues. J gave up 5 bases and V 3 bases, and 8 bases lay outside the gene matches. The germline V gene encodes CDR1 MNHEY and CDR2 SVGAGI. CDR3 DNA sequence: TGTGCCAGCAGTTATGATCGGGGGGGCCCCGAGACCCAGTACTTC. It encodes CASSYDRGGPETQYF.

This chain joins TRBV12-3 or TRBV12-4 and TRBJ1-5; D unclear. CDR3 length: 13 amino acids. V gave up 3 bases and J gave up 1 base, with 4 bases separating them. The CDR3 protein is CASSLRSNQPQHF. The CDR3 DNA reads as TGTGCCAGCAGTTTGAGGAGCAATCAGCCCCAGCATTTT.

The chain couples TRBV5-1 to TRBJ1-2; no definite D call. Deletions cut 3 bases from V and 3 bases from J, with 12 bases between. Looked up from germline, CDR1 is SGHRS and CDR2 is YFSETQ. The CDR3 has 14 residues. The CDR3 DNA is TGCGCCAGCAGCTCAACAATAGGCCACTATGGCTACACCTTC. Amino acids: CASSSTIGHYGYTF.

This chain connects TRBV9 to TRBJ1-5, with 10 bases matching TRBD1. V lost 9 bases and J lost 4; bases outside the gene matches: 13. The germline V gene has CDR1 SGDLS and CDR2 YYNGEE. The CDR3 runs to 16 residues. CDR3 nucleotides: TGTGCCATTGACGCCCGACCGGGACAGGGGAATCAGCCCCAGCATTTT. Residues: CAIDARPGQGNQPQHF.

This clone is a singleton in its sample. The rearrangement links TRBV5-6 to TRBJ2-3; 7 positions match TRBD1. The length of the CDR3 is 14 residues. V gave up 2 bases and J gave up 6 bases; unmatched junction bases: 6. Germline assignment: CDR1 SGHDT and CDR2 YYEEEE. As DNA, the CDR3 is TGTGCCAGCAGCTTTAGGGGGCGGTTGGATACGCAGTATTTT. It encodes CASSFRGRLDTQYF.

A word on this clone: Other DNA sequences in this sample translate to the same CDR3. CDR3 protein: CASSLGGNTEAFF. The CDR3 DNA follows: TGTGCCAGCAGTTTAGGGGGGAACACTGAAGCTTTCTTT. The J gene is TRBJ1-1, the V gene TRBV12-3 or TRBV12-4; D is unresolved. This CDR3 region has 13 residues. V lost 1 base and J lost 1, with 4 bases in between.

J is TRBJ2-7 and V is TRBV15; no firm D call. Per the germline V gene, CDR1 is LNHNV and CDR2 is YYDKDF (reference sequence). Between the trimmed V and J ends, which lost 0 bases and 4 bases, there was a span of 7 bases. The CDR3 extends over 13 amino acids. CDR3: CATSRDGRYEQYF. The DNA of the CDR3 is TGTGCCACCAGCAGAGATGGGCGATACGAGCAGTACTTC.

The chain links TRBV19 to TRBJ1-5; the D is unclear. This CDR3 spans 15 amino acids. V was trimmed by 6 bases and J by 2 bases, leaving 14 bases between them. Germline CDR1 LNHDA, CDR2 SQIVND (reference sequence). The CDR3 sequence: CASSPGRLGNQPQHF. The CDR3 nucleotides are TGTGCCAGTAGCCCCGGGCGGCTAGGCAATCAGCCCCAGCATTTT.

The chain couples TRBV5-5 to TRBJ2-1; D ambiguous. Trimming shortened V by 3 bases and J by 0 bases, and 10 bases separated the two germline ends. From germline, CDR1 is SGHKS and CDR2 YYEKEE (reference sequence). This CDR3 is built from 15 residues. The CDR3 DNA reads as TGTGCCAGCAGCTCTCGGCTCAGCTCCTACAATGAGCAGTTCTTC. Amino acids: CASSSRLSSYNEQFF.

The chain employs TRBV3-1 (or the pseudogene TRBV3-2) and TRBJ2-7; D may be TRBD2 (5 bases). Trimming removed 1 base at V and 7 bases at J, with 11 bases between. CDR1 is LGHDT and CDR2 is YNNKEL in the germline V gene (reference sequence). The CDR3 sequence is 13 residues long. In DNA, the CDR3 is TGTGCCAGCAGCCAAGCGGTAGCGTCGGAGCAGTACTTC. Protein: CASSQAVASEQYF.

The chain links TRBV6-6 to TRBJ2-2; 11 nucleotides line up with TRBD2. Trimming cost V 2 bases and J 6 bases; bases outside gene matches: 5. The length of the CDR3 is 16 residues. Germline CDR1 and CDR2: MNHNY and SVGAGI (reference sequence). CDR3 coding DNA: TGTGCCAGCAGTTACGGGGTAGCGGGAGGGGCCGGGGAGCTGTTTTTT. It specifies CASSYGVAGGAGELFF.

This clone was recorded only once. This chain connects TRBV27 to TRBJ2-2; 11 positions agree with TRBD2. V was clipped by 3 bases and J by 0 bases; unmatched bases: 6. From germline, CDR1 is MNHEY and CDR2 SMNVEV (reference sequence). The CDR3 contains 18 residues. The CDR3 protein is CASSLVLAGGSNTGELFF. The CDR3 DNA follows: TGTGCCAGCAGTTTGGTCCTAGCGGGAGGCTCGAACACCGGGGAGCTGTTTTTT.

The chain links TRBV6-5 to TRBJ1-5; D is perhaps TRBD1 (6 bases). Germline V gene sequence: CDR1 MNHEY, CDR2 SVGAGI. Deletions cut 8 bases from V and 3 bases from J, with 11 bases between. The CDR3 is made up of 13 amino acids. The CDR3 reads CASARGANQPQHF. Here the CDR3 DNA reads TGTGCCAGCGCCCGGGGGGCCAATCAGCCCCAGCATTTT.

This chain connects TRBV12-3 or TRBV12-4 to TRBJ2-1; D is unresolved. The CDR3 is 12 amino acids. V was pared by 6 bases and J by 8 bases, with 11 bases between. This CDR3 reads CASSPEVDEQFF. DNA for the CDR3: TGTGCCAGCAGCCCCGAGGTCGATGAGCAGTTCTTC.

This chain uses TRBV6-5 with TRBJ1-1, with 7 bases identical to TRBD1. Germline V gives CDR1 MNHEY, CDR2 SVGAGI. The CDR3 contains 14 residues. V lost 7 bases to trimming and J lost 1 base; unmatched junction nucleotides: 6. CDR3 coding DNA: TGTGCCAGCAACCGACAGGGATCGAACACTGAAGCTTTCTTT. Its protein is CASNRQGSNTEAFF.